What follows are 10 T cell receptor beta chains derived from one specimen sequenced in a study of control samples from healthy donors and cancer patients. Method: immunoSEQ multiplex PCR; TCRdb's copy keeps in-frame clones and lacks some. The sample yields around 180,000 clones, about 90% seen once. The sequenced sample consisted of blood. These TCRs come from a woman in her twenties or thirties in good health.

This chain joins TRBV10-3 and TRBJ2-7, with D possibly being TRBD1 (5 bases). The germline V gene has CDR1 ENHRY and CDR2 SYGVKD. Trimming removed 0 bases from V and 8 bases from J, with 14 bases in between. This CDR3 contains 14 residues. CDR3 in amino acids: CAISESLSQGQQYV. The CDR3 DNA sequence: TGTGCCATCAGTGAGTCGCTAAGCCAGGGCCAGCAGTACGTC.

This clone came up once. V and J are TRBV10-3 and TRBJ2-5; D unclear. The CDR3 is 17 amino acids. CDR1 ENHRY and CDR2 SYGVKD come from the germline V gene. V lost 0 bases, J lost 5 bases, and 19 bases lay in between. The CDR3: CAISESMSGSIGETQYF. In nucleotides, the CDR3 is TGTGCCATCAGTGAGTCGATGTCCGGATCGATCGGGGAGACCCAGTACTTC.

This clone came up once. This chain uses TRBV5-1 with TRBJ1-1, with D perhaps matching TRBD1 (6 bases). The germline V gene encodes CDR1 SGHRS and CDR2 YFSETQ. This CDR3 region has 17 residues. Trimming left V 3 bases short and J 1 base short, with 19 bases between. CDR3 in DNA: TGCGCCAGCAGCTCGGAACAGGGTTTGTATGGGAACACTGAAGCTTTCTTT. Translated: CASSSEQGLYGNTEAFF.

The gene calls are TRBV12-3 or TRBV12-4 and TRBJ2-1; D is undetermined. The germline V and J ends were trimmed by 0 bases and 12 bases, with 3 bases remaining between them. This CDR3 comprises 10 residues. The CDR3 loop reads CASSLAMQFF. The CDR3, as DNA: TGTGCCAGCAGTTTAGCGATGCAGTTCTTC.

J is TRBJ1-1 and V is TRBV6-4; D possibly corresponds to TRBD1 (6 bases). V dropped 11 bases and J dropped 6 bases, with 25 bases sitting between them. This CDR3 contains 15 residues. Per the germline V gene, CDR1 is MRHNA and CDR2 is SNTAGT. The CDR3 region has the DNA TGTGCCGGGACGAGGGGGGATAGGAAGATCCCTGAAGCTTTCTTT. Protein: CAGTRGDRKIPEAFF.

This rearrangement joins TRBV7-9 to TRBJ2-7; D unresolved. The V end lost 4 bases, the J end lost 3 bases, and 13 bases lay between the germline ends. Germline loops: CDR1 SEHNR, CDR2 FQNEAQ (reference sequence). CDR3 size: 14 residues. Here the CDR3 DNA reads TGTGCCAGCAGCTCCATCCCCCAGAGCTACGAGCAGTACGTC. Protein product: CASSSIPQSYEQYV.

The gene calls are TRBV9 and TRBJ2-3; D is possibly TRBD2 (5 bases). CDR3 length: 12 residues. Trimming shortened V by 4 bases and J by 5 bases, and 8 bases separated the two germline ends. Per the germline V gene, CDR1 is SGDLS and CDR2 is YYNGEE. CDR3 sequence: CASSPAGDTQYF. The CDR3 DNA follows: TGTGCCAGCAGCCCCGCGGGAGATACGCAGTATTTT. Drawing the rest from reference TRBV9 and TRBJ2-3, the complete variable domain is DSGVTQTPKHLITATGQRVTLRCSPRSGDLSVYWYQQSLDQGLQFLIQYYNGEERAKGNILERFSAQQFPDLHSELNLSSLELGDSALYFCASSPAGDTQYFGPGTRLTVL.

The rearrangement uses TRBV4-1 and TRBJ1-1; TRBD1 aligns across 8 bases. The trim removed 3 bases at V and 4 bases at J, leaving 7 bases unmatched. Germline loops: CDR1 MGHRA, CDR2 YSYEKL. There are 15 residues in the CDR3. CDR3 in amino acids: CASSHPTGAPTEAFF. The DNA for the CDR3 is TGCGCCAGCAGCCATCCGACAGGGGCGCCCACTGAAGCTTTCTTT.

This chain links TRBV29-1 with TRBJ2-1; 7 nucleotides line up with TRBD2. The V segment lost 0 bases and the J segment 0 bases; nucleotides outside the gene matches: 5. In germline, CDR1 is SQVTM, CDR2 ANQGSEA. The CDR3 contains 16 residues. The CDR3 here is CSVEDGLAVSYNEQFF. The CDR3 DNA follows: TGCAGCGTTGAAGATGGGCTAGCGGTCTCCTACAATGAGCAGTTCTTC.

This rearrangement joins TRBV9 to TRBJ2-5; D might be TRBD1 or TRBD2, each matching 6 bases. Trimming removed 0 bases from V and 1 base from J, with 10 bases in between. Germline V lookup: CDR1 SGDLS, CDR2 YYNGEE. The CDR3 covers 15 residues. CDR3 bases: TGTGCCAGCAGCGTAGCGGGGGCGCCCCAAGAGACCCAGTACTTC. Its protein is CASSVAGAPQETQYF.